These 9 T cell receptor beta chains were sequenced from one sample in a study of blood T cell repertoires in COVID-19. Profiling relied on immunoSEQ multiplex PCR, and the TCRdb table lists in-frame clones only, not all of them. The repertoire holds about 70,000 clones, with roughly 77% as singletons. Sequenced input: peripheral blood. These receptor sequences come from a woman between 70 and 85 years old with acute or convalescent COVID-19.

The V and J genes are TRBV19 and TRBJ1-2, with 8 bases matching TRBD1. With V trimmed by 7 bases and J by 0 bases, 10 bases remained unmatched. CDR3 length equals 16 residues. Germline CDR1 is LNHDA and CDR2 is SQIVND (reference sequence). The CDR3 DNA reads TGTGCCAGTAACGACAGGGGTGGAGGAGCTAACTATGGCTACACCTTC. It codes for CASNDRGGGANYGYTF. The entire variable domain, with the rest obtained from reference TRBV19 and TRBJ1-2, is as follows: DGGITQSPKYLFRKEGQNVTLSCEQNLNHDAMYWYRQDPGQGLRLIYYSQIVNDFQKGDIAEGYSVSREKKESFPLTVTSAQKNPTAFYLCASNDRGGGANYGYTFGSGTRLTVV.

The V gene is TRBV6-5, the J gene TRBJ1-3; D is uncertain. This CDR3 comprises 14 residues. The V gene lost 7 bases and the J gene lost 3 bases, with 13 bases spanning the gap. Germline V lookup: CDR1 MNHEY, CDR2 SVGAGI. CDR3 sequence: CASTLPGGGNTIYF. DNA for the CDR3: TGTGCCAGCACCCTACCGGGAGGTGGAAACACCATATATTTT.

CDR3: CAGTDGLASYNEQFF. Written as DNA, the CDR3 is TGTGCCGGGACAGATGGGCTAGCCTCCTACAATGAGCAGTTCTTC. This chain joins TRBV19 and TRBJ2-1, with 7 bases matching TRBD1. Germline loops: CDR1 LNHDA, CDR2 SQIVND (reference sequence). Trimming cost V 11 bases and J 0 bases; bases outside gene matches: 10. There are 15 residues in the CDR3.

Only one count was recorded for this clone. The CDR3 region has the DNA TGTGCCAGCAGTCTCGGGATAACGGGGGGCTCCTACAATGAGCAGTTCTTC. Translating it yields CASSLGITGGSYNEQFF. The V and J genes are TRBV6-6 and TRBJ2-1, with 7 nucleotides matching TRBD2. CDR1 and CDR2 (germline): MNHNY, SVGAGI (reference sequence). This CDR3 is built from 17 residues. Germline trimming cut 5 bases from V and 0 bases from J; bases unmatched to any gene: 10.

The V and J genes are TRBV15 and TRBJ1-1, with no clear D. Trimming took 6 bases from V and 1 from J, leaving 9 bases between them. The CDR3 totals 13 residues. From germline, CDR1 is LNHNV and CDR2 YYDKDF (reference sequence). The CDR3 protein is CATRVQSNTEAFF. The CDR3 DNA is TGTGCCACCAGAGTACAGTCGAACACTGAAGCTTTCTTT.

The rearrangement joins TRBV7-8 to TRBJ2-5; a weak D match, TRBD2 (6 bases). Germline V gives CDR1 SGHVS, CDR2 FQNEAQ. The CDR3 covers 17 residues. V was pared by 0 bases and J by 2 bases, with 16 bases between. The CDR3 here is CASSLAPGESKQETQYF. The CDR3 region has the DNA TGTGCCAGCAGCTTAGCGCCGGGAGAATCTAAACAAGAGACCCAGTACTTC.

This chain uses TRBV7-2 with TRBJ1-2, with unresolved D. V lost 3 bases, J lost 4 bases, and 6 bases lay in between. The germline gives CDR1 SGHTA, CDR2 FQGNSA. This CDR3 contains 12 residues. CDR3 in DNA: TGTGCCAGCAGCTTTTCAGTCTATGGCTACACCTTC. Its protein is CASSFSVYGYTF.

The count of this clone is one. The V and J genes are TRBV4-3 and TRBJ2-2; no reliable D call. Germline-derived CDR1 and CDR2 are LGHNA and YSLEER. V was clipped by 0 bases and J by 3 bases, with 8 bases between them. The length of the CDR3 is 15 residues. CDR3 loop: CASSQDRQDTGELFF. The DNA of the CDR3 is TGCGCCAGCAGCCAAGATCGCCAGGACACCGGGGAGCTGTTTTTT.

The rearrangement joins TRBV6-5 to TRBJ2-5, with a possible D match to TRBD2 (5 bases). The CDR3 is 15 residues long. Germline V gene sequence: CDR1 MNHEY, CDR2 SVGAGI. The germline V and J ends were trimmed by 6 bases and 2 bases, with 16 bases remaining between them. CDR3 nucleotides: TGTGCCAGCAGAACTGCCCAAGCGGCTCAAGAGACCCAGTACTTC. Protein product: CASRTAQAAQETQYF.